These T cell receptor beta chains were read from a single sample in a study of cytomegalovirus exposure and HLA in healthy donors. Using immunoSEQ multiplex PCR, the repertoire was profiled, and TCRdb retains in-frame clones only, with some absent. Of about 69,000 clones in the sample, roughly 71% were seen once. Material for sequencing was PBMCs. All receptors derive from an older woman in good health and CMV-seropositive. CDR3s include the opening cysteine and the closing phenylalanine or tryptophan. The D gene is left open where the match is weak. Clone sizes are given selectively: once, few, many, or a class where the clone is expanded.

V	size	J	D	CDR3	DNA
TRBV10-3	.	TRBJ1-5	.	CATRDGGDQPQHF	TGTGCCACCCGCGATGGAGGGGATCAGCCCCAGCATTTT
TRBV6-1	.	TRBJ2-6	.	CASGLQATGANVLTF	TGTGCCAGCGGACTCCAGGCCACTGGGGCCAACGTCCTGACTTTC
TRBV2	.	TRBJ2-3	TRBD1	CASSEDRGPTDTQYF	TGTGCCAGCAGTGAAGACAGGGGACCTACAGATACGCAGTATTTT
TRBV5-1	few	TRBJ1-1	.	CASSSGGGNTEAFF	TGCGCCAGCAGCTCGGGAGGGGGGAACACTGAAGCTTTCTTT
TRBV5-1	.	TRBJ2-7	TRBD1	CASSLARGQGDEQYF	TGCGCCAGCAGCTTGGCCAGGGGACAGGGGGACGAGCAGTACTTC
TRBV25-1	.	TRBJ2-1	TRBD2	CASSKGDGGDEQFF	TGTGCCAGCAGTAAGGGAGACGGGGGGGATGAGCAGTTCTTC
TRBV5-6	.	TRBJ2-7	.	CASSRDSRGGQYF	TGTGCCAGCAGCCGAGACTCGCGTGGAGGGCAGTACTTC
TRBV19	once	TRBJ2-1	.	CASSPRERVLNEQFF	TGTGCCAGTAGTCCCAGAGAGCGGGTGCTCAATGAGCAGTTCTTC
TRBV11-3	once	TRBJ2-7	TRBD1	CASSFQGVANEQYF	TGTGCCAGCAGCTTCCAGGGGGTGGCGAACGAGCAGTACTTC
TRBV7-4	.	TRBJ2-1	TRBD2	CASSLRGGRPYNEQFF	TGTGCCAGCAGCCTCCGCGGGGGGAGGCCATACAATGAGCAGTTCTTC
TRBV18	few	TRBJ1-5	.	CASSPSSNQPQHF	TGTGCCAGCTCACCATCGAGCAATCAGCCCCAGCATTTT
TRBV5-1	.	TRBJ1-1	.	CASSLGRGNTEAFF	TGCGCCAGCAGCTTGGGCAGGGGAAACACTGAAGCTTTCTTT
TRBV7-9	.	TRBJ2-1	.	CASSLAGGHNEQFF	TGTGCCAGCAGCTTAGCGGGGGGTCACAATGAGCAGTTCTTC
TRBV11-2	.	TRBJ2-2	TRBD1	CASRYPGTGTGELFF	TGTGCCAGCAGGTACCCCGGGACAGGCACCGGGGAGCTGTTTTTT
TRBV5-1	.	TRBJ1-5	TRBD1	CASSLGTGKQPQHF	TGCGCCAGCAGCTTGGGGACAGGGAAACAGCCCCAGCATTTT
TRBV5-1	.	TRBJ2-2	.	CASSPDSSNTGELFF	TGCGCCAGCAGCCCGGACAGTTCGAACACCGGGGAGCTGTTTTTT
TRBV19	.	TRBJ1-5	.	CASSIFYRANSNQPQHF	TGTGCCAGTAGTATCTTCTACAGGGCGAATAGCAATCAGCCCCAGCATTTT